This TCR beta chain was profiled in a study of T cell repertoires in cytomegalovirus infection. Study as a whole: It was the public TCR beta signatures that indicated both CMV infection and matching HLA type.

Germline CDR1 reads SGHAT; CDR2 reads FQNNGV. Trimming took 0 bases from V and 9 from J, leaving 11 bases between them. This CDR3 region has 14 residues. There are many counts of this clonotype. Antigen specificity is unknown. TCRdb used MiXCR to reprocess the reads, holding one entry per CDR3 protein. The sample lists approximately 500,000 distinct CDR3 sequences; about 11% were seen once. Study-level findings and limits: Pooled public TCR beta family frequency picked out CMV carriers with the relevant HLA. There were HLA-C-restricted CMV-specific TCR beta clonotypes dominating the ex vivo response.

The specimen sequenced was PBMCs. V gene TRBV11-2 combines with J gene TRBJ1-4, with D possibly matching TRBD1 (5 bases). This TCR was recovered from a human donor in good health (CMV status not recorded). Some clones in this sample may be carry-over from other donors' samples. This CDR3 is CASSLEDRVKKLFF. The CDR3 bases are TGTGCCAGCAGCTTAGAAGACAGAGTTAAAAAACTGTTTTTT.